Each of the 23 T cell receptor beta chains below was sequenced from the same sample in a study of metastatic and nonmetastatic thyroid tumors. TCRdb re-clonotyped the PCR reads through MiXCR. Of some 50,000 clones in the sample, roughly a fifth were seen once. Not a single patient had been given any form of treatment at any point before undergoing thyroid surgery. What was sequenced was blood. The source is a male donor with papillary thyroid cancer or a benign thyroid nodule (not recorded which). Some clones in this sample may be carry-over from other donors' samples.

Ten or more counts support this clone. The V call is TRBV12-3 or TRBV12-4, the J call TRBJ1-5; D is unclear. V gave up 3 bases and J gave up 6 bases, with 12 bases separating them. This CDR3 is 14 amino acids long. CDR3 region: CASSFVGVTQPQHF. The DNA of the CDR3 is TGTGCCAGCAGTTTTGTGGGCGTTACTCAGCCCCAGCATTTT.

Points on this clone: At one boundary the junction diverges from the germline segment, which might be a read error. CDR3 DNA: TGTGCCAGCAAAGGGGTTTGGGAGCGACCAAACTTC. Translated, it gives CASKGVWERPNF. V and J are TRBV28 and TRBJ2-5; either TRBD1 or TRBD2 may fit D (5 bases each). CDR1 is MDHEN, CDR2 SYDVKM, per germline. CDR3 length: 12 amino acids. The full variable domain, rest sourced from reference TRBV28 and TRBJ2-5, is DVKVTQSSRYLVKRTGEKVFLECVQDMDHENMFWYRQDPGLGLRLIYFSYDVKMKEKGDIPEGYSVSREKKERFSLILESASTNQTSMYLCASKGVWERPNFGPGTRLLVL.

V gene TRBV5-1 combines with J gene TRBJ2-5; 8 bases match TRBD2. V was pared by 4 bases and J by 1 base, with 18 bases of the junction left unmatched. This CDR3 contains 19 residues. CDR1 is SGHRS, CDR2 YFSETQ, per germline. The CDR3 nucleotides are TGCGCCAGCAGCCGTCCGCGGAGCGGGAGCCTCAAACCCCAAGAGACCCAGTACTTC. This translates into CASSRPRSGSLKPQETQYF.

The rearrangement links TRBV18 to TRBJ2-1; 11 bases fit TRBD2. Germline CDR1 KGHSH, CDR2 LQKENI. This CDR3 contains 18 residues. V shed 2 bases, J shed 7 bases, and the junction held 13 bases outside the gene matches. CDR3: CASSPSPLAGGRLNEQFF. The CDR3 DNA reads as TGTGCCAGCTCACCATCCCCGCTAGCGGGAGGCCGATTAAATGAGCAGTTCTTC.

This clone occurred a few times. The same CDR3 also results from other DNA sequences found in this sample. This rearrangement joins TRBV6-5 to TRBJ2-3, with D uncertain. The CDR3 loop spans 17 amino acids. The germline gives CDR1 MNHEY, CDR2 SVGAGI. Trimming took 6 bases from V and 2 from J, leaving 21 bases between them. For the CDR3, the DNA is TGTGCCAGCAGAGTACTTACACAACGGAGCCACACAGATACGCAGTATTTT. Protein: CASRVLTQRSHTDTQYF.

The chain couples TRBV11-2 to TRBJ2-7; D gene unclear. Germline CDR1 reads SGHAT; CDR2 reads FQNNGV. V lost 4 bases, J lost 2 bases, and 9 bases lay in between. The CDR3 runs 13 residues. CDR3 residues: CASSSPGTYEQYF. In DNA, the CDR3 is TGTGCCAGCAGCTCTCCAGGAACCTACGAGCAGTACTTC.

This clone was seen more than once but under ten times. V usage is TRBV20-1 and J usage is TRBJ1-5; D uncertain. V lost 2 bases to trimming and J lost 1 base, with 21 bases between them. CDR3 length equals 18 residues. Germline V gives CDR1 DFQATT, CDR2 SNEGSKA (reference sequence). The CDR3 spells CSARHHSRRGDSNQPQHF. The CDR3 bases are TGCAGTGCTAGACACCACAGCAGGCGAGGTGACAGCAATCAGCCCCAGCATTTT.

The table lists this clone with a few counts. CDR3 bases: TGTGCCAGCAGTGGGACTAGCGGGGCAGATACGCAGTATTTT. Its protein is CASSGTSGADTQYF. The genes are TRBV6-4 and TRBJ2-3; 12 nucleotides match TRBD2. The ends lost 4 bases at V and 4 bases at J; junction bases unmatched: 0. This CDR3 is built from 14 residues. Germline loops: CDR1 MRHNA, CDR2 SNTAGT.

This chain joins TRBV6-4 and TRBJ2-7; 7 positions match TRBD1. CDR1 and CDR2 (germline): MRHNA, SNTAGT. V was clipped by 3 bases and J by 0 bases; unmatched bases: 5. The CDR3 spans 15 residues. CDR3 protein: CASSEQGFYSYEQYF. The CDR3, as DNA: TGTGCCAGCAGTGAACAGGGGTTCTACTCCTACGAGCAGTACTTC.

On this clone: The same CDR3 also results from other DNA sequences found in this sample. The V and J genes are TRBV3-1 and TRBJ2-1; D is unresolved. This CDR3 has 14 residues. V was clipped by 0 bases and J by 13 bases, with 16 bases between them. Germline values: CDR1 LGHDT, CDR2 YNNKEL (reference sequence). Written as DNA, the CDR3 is TGTGCCAGCAGCCAAGAATCTAACGGTCTCCGCCAGTTCTTC. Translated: CASSQESNGLRQFF.

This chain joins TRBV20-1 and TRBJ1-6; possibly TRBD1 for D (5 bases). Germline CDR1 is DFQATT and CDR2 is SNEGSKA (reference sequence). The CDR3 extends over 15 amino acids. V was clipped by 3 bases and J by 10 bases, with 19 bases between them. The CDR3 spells CSASRSGQGSSPLHF. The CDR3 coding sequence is TGCAGTGCTAGTAGGTCGGGGCAAGGAAGCTCACCCCTCCACTTT.

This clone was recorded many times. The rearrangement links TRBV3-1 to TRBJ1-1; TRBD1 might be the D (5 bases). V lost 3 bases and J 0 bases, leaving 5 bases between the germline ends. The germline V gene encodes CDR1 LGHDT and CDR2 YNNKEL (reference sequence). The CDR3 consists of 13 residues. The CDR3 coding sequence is TGTGCCAGCAGCCACAGGGTGAACACTGAAGCTTTCTTT. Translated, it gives CASSHRVNTEAFF.

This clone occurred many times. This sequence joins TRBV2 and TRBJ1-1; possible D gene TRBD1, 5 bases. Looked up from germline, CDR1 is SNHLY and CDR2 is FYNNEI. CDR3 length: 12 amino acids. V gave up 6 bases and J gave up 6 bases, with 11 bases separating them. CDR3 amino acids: CASRVPGPEAFF. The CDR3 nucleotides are TGTGCCAGCAGGGTTCCAGGGCCTGAAGCTTTCTTT.

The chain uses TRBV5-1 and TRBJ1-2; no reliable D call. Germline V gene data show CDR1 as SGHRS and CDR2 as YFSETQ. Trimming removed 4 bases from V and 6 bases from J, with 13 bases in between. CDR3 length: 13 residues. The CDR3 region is CASSNSGWDGYTF. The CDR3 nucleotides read TGCGCCAGCAGCAACTCAGGATGGGATGGCTACACCTTC. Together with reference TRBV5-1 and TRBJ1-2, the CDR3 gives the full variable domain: KAGVTQTPRYLIKTRGQQVTLSCSPISGHRSVSWYQQTPGQGLQFLFEYFSETQRNKGNFPGRFSGRQFSNSRSEMNVSTLELGDSALYLCASSNSGWDGYTFGSGTRLTVV.

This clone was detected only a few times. The CDR3 region is CAISERGSAEPQHF. The DNA for the CDR3 is TGTGCCATCAGTGAGCGAGGGAGTGCGGAGCCCCAGCATTTT. The chain links TRBV10-3 to TRBJ1-5, with D uncertain. Germline V CDR1 and CDR2: ENHRY, SYGVKD. CDR3 length: 14 residues. V gave up 2 bases and J gave up 8 bases, with 13 bases separating them.

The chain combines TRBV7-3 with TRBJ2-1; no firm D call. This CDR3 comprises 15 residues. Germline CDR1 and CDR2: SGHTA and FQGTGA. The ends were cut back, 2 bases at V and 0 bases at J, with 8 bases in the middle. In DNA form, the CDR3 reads TGTGCCAGCAGCTTAGGACCGAGCTCCTACAATGAGCAGTTCTTC. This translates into CASSLGPSSYNEQFF.

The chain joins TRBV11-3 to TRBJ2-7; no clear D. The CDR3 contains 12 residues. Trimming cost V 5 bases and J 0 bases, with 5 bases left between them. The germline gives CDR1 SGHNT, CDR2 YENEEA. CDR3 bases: TGTGCCAGCAGCGCACCCTCCTACGAGCAGTACTTC. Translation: CASSAPSYEQYF.

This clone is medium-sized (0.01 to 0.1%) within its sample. Written as DNA, the CDR3 is TGCGCCAGCAGCTTGTCCGGGGACAGGGGGTATGGCTACACCTTC. This gives the protein CASSLSGDRGYGYTF. J is TRBJ1-2 and V is TRBV5-1, with 11 nucleotides matching TRBD1. Germline V lookup: CDR1 SGHRS, CDR2 YFSETQ. This CDR3 contains 15 residues. J was trimmed by 5 bases and V by 1 base; bases with no gene match: 4.

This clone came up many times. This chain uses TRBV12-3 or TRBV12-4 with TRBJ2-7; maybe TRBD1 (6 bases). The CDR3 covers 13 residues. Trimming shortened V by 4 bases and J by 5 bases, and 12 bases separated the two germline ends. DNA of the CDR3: TGTGCCAGCAGTTATACAGGGATCCACGAGCAGTACTTC. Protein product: CASSYTGIHEQYF.

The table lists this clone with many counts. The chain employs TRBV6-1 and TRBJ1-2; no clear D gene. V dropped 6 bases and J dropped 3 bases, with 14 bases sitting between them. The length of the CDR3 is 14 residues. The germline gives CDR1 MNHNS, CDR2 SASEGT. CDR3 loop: CASRPPSSHYGYTF. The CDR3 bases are TGTGCCAGCAGGCCCCCTTCGTCCCACTATGGCTACACCTTC.

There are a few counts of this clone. CDR3 bases: TGCAGTGCTAGAGCCCGGGACTCTCGCTCCTACAATGAGCAGTTCTTC. It specifies CSARARDSRSYNEQFF. The chain uses TRBV20-1 and TRBJ2-1, with D possibly being TRBD2 (6 bases). The germline V gene has CDR1 DFQATT and CDR2 SNEGSKA (reference sequence). The CDR3 covers 16 residues. Trimming pared 1 base from V and 0 bases from J, leaving 13 bases between.

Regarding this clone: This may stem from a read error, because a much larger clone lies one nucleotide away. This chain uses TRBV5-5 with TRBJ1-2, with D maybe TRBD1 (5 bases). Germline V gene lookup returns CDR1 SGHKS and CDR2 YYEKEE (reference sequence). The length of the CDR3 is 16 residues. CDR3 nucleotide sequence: TGTGCCATCAGCCTTGACAGTCCAACAGCTAACTATGGCTACACCTTC. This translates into CAISLDSPTANYGYTF. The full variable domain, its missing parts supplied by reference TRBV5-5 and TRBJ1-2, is DAGVTQSPTHLIKTRGQQVTLRCSPISGHKSVSWYQQVLGQGPQFIFQYYEKEERGRGNFPDRFSARQFPNYSSELNVNALLLGDSALYLCAISLDSPTANYGYTFGSGTRLTVV.

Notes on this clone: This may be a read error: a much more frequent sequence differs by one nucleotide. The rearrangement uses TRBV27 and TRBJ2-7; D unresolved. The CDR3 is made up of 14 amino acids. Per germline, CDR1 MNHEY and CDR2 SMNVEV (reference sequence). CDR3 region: CANSLNSRPYEQYF. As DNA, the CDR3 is TGTGCCAACAGTCTCAACAGTCGTCCCTACGAGCAGTACTTC.